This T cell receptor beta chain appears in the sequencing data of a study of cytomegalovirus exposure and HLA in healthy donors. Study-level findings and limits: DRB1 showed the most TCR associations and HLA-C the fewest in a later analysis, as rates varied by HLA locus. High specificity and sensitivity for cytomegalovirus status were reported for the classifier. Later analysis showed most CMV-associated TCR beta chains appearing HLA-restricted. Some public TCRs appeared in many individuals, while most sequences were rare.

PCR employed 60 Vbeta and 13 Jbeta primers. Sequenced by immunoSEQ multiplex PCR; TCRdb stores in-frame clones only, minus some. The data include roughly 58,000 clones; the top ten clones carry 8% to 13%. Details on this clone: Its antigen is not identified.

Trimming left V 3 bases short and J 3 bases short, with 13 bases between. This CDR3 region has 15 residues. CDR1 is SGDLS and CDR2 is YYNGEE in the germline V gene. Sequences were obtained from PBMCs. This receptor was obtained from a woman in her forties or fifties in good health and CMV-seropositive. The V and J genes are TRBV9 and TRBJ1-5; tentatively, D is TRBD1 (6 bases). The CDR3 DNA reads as TGTGCCAGCAGCGCCCAGGACAGAGTCAATCAGCCCCAGCATTTT. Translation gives CASSAQDRVNQPQHF.